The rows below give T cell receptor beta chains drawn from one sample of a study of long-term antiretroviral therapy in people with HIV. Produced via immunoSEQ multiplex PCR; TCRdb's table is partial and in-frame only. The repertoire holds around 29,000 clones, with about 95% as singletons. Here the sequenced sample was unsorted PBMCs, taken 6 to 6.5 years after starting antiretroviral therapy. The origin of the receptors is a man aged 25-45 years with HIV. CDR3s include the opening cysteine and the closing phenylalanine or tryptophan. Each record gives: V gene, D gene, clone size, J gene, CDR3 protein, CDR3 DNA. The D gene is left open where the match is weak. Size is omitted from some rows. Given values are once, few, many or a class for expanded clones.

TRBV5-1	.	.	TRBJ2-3	CASSPSQGEGDTQYF	TGCGCCAGCAGCCCATCTCAGGGGGAGGGAGATACGCAGTATTTT
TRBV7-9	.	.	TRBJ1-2	CATQGPPSGYTF	TGTGCCACACAGGGCCCCCCCAGTGGCTACACCTTC
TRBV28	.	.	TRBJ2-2	CASSSHTPTESGELFF	TGTGCCAGCAGTTCCCACACTCCAACAGAATCCGGGGAGCTGTTTTTT
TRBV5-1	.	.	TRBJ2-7	CASSLDRNRYEQYF	TGCGCCAGCAGCTTGGACAGGAACCGCTACGAGCAGTACTTC
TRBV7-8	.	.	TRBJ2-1	CASSPRDAVFWYEQFF	TGTGCCAGCAGCCCCAGGGACGCGGTCTTTTGGTACGAGCAGTTCTTC
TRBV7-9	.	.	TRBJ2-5	CASSLGGGRPLGETQYF	TGTGCCAGCAGCTTAGGGGGCGGCAGGCCTTTAGGGGAGACCCAGTACTTC
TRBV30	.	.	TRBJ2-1	CAWSVNYIWGEQFF	TGTGCCTGGAGTGTAAACTACATTTGGGGTGAGCAGTTCTTC
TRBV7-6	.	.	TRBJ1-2	CASSPMDGVYGYTF	TGTGCCAGCAGCCCAATGGACGGGGTTTATGGCTACACCTTC
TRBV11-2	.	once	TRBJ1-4	CASIEAGTNEKLFF	TGTGCCAGCATCGAGGCAGGGACTAATGAAAAACTGTTTTTT
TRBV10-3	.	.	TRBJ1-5	CATRTDSNQPQHF	TGTGCCACCAGAACAGATAGCAATCAGCCCCAGCATTTT
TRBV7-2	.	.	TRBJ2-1	CASSLAAGVSYNEQFF	TGTGCCAGCAGCTTAGCGGCCGGGGTCTCCTACAATGAGCAGTTCTTC
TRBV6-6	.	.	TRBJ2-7	CASSRGRNLFKQYF	TGTGCCAGCAGCCGAGGACGTAACCTATTCAAGCAGTACTTC
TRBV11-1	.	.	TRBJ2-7	CASRVHEQYF	TGTGCCAGCAGGGTCCACGAGCAGTACTTC
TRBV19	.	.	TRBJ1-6	CASSYRDLNSPLHF	TGTGCCAGTAGTTACCGGGACTTGAATTCACCCCTCCACTTT
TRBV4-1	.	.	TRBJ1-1	CASSPLLYMNTEAFF	TGCGCCAGCAGCCCCCTCCTATATATGAACACTGAAGCTTTCTTT
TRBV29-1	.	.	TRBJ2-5	CSVAGGRRTQETQYF	TGCAGCGTTGCTGGGGGCCGCAGAACACAAGAGACCCAGTACTTC
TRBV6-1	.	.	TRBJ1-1	CASSEHHLDGEAFF	TGTGCCAGCAGTGAACATCACCTGGATGGTGAAGCTTTCTTT